This T cell receptor (beta chain) was documented in a study of blood T cells in healthy people across ages. Study observations and caveats: TCR beta diversity was tightly associated with the proportion of naive T cells. Using unsorted PBMCs precluded a conclusive naive versus antigen-experienced comparison.

Germline V lookup: CDR1 SGHRS, CDR2 YFSETQ. There are 13 residues in the CDR3. Between the trimmed V and J ends, which lost 3 bases and 10 bases, there was a span of 14 bases. Alongside a J-beta primer mix, a sample-barcoded 5' primer served in a second PCR lasting roughly 6 to 12 cycles. A template-switch adaptor containing 12 random nucleotides labeled each cDNA molecule. MiXCR, applied by TCRdb to the 5' RACE reads, yields one record per CDR3 protein. The sample lists around 1.5 million distinct CDR3 sequences; approximately 59% were seen once. Isolation recovered at least 7 million PBMCs from every sample. Of note for this clonotype: Its target is unknown.

The clonotype comes from a man aged 18 to 30 in good health. The sample consisted of blood. This sequence joins TRBV5-1 and TRBJ2-1; D may be TRBD1 (6 bases). CDR3 nucleotides: TGCGCCAGCAGCTCAGGGATAGGGGGAGAGCAGTTCTTC. The encoded protein is CASSSGIGGEQFF.